The text below deals with one T cell receptor beta chain. The antigen remains unidentified. Germline V gene sequence: CDR1 SGHTA, CDR2 FQGNSA. The CDR3 has 15 amino acids. V shed 2 bases and J 3 bases; nucleotides not matched to a gene: 6. The data were taken from a study of cytomegalovirus exposure and HLA in healthy donors. PCR amplification relied on 60 Vbeta primers (plus 13 Jbeta primers). Clones were sequenced by immunoSEQ multiplex PCR, and TCRdb holds only the in-frame ones, with some missing. The sample includes about 120,000 clones, 80% of them seen just once. Whole-study results and caveats: The study listed some 160 cytomegalovirus-associated TCR beta chains.

The V call is TRBV7-2, the J call TRBJ2-5, with 7 nucleotides matching TRBD2. This clonotype was sampled from a female donor in good health and CMV-seropositive. Sample: PBMCs. The chain's CDR3 is CASSLLYGGEETQYF. CDR3 coding DNA: TGTGCCAGCAGCTTATTATATGGGGGGGAAGAGACCCAGTACTTC.